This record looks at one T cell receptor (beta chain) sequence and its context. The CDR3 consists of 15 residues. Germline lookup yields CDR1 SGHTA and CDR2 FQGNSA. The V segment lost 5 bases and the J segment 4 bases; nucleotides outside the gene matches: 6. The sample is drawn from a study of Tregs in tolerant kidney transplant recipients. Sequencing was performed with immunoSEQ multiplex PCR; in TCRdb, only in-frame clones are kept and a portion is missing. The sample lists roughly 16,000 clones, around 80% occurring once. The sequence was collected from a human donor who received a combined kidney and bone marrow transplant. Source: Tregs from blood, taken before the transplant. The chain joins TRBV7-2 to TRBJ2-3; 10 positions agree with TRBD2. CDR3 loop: CASSTLAGRADTQYF. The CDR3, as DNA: TGTGCCAGCAGCACACTAGCGGGAAGAGCAGATACGCAGTATTTT.